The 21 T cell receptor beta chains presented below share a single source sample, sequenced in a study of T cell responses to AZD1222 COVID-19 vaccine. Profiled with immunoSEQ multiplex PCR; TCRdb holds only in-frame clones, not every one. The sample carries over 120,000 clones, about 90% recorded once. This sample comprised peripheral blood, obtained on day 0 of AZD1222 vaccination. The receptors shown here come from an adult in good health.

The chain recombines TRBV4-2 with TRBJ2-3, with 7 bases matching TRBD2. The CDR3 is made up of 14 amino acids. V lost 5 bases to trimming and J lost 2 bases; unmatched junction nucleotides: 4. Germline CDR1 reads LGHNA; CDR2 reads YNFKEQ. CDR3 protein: CASSDLAVTDTQYF. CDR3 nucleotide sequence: TGTGCCAGCAGCGATCTAGCGGTCACAGATACGCAGTATTTT.

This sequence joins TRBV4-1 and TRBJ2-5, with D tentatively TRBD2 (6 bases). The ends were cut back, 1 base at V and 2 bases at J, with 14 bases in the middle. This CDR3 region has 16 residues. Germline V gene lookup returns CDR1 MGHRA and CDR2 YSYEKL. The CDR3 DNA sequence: TGCGCCAGCAGCCAAGGTCCGGGGGAGTCTCAAGAGACCCAGTACTTC. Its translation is CASSQGPGESQETQYF.

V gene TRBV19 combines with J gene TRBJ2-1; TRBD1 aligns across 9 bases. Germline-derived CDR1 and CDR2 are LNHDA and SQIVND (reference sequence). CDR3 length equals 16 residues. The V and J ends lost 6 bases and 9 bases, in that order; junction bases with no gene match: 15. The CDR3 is CASSDDRGESRGEQFF. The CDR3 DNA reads TGTGCCAGTAGCGACGACAGGGGGGAGAGTCGGGGTGAGCAGTTCTTC.

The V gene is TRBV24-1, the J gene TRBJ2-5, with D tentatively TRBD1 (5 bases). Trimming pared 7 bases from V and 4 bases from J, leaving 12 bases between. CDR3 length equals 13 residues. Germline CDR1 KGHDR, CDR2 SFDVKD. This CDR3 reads CATSQGSGETQYF. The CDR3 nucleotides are TGTGCCACCAGCCAGGGATCGGGAGAGACCCAGTACTTC.

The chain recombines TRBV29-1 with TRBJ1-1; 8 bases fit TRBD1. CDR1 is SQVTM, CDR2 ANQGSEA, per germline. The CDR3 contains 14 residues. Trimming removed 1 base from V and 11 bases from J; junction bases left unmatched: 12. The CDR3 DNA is TGCAGCGTTGAAGCCCCGGACAGGGATGTCGGGGCTTTCTTT. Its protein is CSVEAPDRDVGAFF.

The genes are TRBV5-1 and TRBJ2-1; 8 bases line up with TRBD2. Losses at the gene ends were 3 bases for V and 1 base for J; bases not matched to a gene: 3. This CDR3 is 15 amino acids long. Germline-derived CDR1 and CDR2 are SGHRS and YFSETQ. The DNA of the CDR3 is TGCGCCAGCAGCTCAACTAGCGGATCCTACAATGAGCAGTTCTTC. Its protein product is CASSSTSGSYNEQFF.

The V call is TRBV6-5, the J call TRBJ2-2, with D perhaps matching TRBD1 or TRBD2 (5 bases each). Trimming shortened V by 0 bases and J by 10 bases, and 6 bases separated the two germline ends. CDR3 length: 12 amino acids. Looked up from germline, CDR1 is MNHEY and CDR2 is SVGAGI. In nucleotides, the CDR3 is TGTGCCAGCAGTTACTCGGGGGAGGAGCTGTTTTTT. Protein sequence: CASSYSGEELFF.

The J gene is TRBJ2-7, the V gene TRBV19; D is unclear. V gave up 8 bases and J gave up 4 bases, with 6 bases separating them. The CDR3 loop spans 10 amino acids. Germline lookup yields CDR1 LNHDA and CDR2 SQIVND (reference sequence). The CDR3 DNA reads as TGTGCCAGTGGGAAATACGAGCAGTACTTC. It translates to CASGKYEQYF.

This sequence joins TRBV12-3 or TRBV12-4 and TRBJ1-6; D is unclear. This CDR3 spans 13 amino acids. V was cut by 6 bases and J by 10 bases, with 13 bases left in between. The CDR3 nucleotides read TGTGCCAGCAGCCCTGGGGAGGGATCACCCCTCCACTTT. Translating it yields CASSPGEGSPLHF.

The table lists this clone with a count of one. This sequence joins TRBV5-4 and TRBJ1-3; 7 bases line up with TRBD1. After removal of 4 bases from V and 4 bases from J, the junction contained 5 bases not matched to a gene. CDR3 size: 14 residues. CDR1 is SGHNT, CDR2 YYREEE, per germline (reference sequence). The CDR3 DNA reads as TGTGCCAGCAGCCCGTGGGACAGCGGAAACACCATATATTTT. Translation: CASSPWDSGNTIYF.

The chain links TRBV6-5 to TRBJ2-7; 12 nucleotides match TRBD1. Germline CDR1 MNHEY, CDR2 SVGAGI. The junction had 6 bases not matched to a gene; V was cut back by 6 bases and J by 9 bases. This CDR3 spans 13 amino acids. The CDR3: CASRSGTGGGQYF. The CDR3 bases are TGTGCCAGCAGGTCCGGGACAGGGGGCGGGCAGTACTTC.

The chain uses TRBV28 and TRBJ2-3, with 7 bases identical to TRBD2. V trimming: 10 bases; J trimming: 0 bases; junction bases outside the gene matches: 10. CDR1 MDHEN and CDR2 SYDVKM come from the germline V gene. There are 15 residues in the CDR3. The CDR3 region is CATRGVRTSTDTQYF. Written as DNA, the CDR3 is TGTGCCACCCGGGGGGTTCGGACTAGCACAGATACGCAGTATTTT.

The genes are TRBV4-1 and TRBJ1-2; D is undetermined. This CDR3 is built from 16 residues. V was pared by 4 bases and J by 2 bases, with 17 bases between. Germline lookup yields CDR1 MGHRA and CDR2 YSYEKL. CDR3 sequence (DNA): TGCGCCAGCAGCCGCGAGGCGAATTTATTAAACTATGGCTACACCTTC. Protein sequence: CASSREANLLNYGYTF.

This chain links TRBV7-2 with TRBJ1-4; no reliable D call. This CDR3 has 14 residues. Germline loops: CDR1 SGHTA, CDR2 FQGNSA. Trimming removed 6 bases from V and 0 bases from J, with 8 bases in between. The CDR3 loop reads CASRVTATNEKLFF. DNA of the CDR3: TGTGCCAGCAGGGTGACGGCAACTAATGAAAAACTGTTTTTT.

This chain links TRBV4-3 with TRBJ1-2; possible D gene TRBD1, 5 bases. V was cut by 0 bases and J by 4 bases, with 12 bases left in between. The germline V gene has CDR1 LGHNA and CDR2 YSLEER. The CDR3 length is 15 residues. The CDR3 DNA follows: TGCGCCAGCAGCCAAGATGGGACGGAAGCCTATGGCTACACCTTC. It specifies CASSQDGTEAYGYTF.

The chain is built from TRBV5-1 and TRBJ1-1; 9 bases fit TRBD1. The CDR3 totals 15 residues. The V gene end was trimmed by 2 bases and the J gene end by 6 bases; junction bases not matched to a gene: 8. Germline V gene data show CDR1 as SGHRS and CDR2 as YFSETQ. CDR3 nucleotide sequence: TGCGCCAGCAGCTTCCTAACAGGGGGCGTATCTGAAGCTTTCTTT. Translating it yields CASSFLTGGVSEAFF.

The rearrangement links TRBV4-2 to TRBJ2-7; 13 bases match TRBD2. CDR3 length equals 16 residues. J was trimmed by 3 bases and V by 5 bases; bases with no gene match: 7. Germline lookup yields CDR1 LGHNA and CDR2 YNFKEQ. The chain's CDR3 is CASSFDTSGGDYEQYF. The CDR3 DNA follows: TGTGCCAGCAGCTTCGACACTAGCGGGGGGGACTACGAGCAGTACTTC.

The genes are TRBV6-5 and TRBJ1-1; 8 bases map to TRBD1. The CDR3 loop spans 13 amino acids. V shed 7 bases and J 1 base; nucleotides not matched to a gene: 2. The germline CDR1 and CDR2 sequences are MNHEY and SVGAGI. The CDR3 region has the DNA TGTGCCAGCACCGGGACAGGGAACACTGAAGCTTTCTTT. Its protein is CASTGTGNTEAFF.

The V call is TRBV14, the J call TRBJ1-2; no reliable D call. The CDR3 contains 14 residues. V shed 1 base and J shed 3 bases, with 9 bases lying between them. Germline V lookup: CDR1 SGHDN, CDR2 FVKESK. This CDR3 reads CASSQGTLYYGYTF. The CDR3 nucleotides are TGTGCCAGCAGCCAAGGGACCCTTTACTATGGCTACACCTTC.

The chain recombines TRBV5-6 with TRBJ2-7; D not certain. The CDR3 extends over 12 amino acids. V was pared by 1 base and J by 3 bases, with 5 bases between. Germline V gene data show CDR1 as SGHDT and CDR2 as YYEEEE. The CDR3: CASSLQIYEQYF. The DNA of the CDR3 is TGTGCCAGCAGCTTGCAAATCTACGAGCAGTACTTC.

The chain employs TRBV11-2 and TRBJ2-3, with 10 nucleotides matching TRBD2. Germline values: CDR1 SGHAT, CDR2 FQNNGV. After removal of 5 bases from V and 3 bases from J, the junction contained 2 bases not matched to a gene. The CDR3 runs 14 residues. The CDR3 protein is CASSLLAGTDTQYF. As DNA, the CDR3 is TGTGCCAGCAGCCTACTAGCGGGGACAGATACGCAGTATTTT.